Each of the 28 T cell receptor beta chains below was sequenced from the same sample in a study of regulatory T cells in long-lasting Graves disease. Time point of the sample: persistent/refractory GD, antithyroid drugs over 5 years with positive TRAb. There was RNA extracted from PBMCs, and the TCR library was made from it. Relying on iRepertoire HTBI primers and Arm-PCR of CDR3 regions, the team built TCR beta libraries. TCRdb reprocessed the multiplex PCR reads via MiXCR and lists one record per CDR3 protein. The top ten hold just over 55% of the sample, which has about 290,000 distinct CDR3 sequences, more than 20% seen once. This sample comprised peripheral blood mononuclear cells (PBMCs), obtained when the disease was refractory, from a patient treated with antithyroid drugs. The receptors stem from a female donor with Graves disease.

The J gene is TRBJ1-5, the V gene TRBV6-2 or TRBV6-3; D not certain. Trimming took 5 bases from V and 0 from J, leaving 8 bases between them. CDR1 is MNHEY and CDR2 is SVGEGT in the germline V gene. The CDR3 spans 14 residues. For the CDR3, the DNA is TGTGCCAGCAGTCGACTGAATAGCAATCAGCCCCAGCATTTT. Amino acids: CASSRLNSNQPQHF.

As DNA, the CDR3 is TGTGCCAGCACCGGACAGGGGGGCCTCAATGAGCAGTTCTTC. It translates to CASTGQGGLNEQFF. The rearrangement uses TRBV6-1 and TRBJ2-1, with TRBD1 identical over 10 bases. V lost 7 bases and J lost 6; bases outside the gene matches: 6. There are 14 residues in the CDR3. Germline V CDR1 and CDR2: MNHNS, SASEGT.

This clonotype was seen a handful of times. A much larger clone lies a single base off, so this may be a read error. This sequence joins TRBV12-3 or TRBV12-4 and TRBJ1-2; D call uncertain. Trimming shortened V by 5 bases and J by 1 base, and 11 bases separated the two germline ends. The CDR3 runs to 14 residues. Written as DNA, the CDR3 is TGTGCCAGCAGTGGACCCGGCGGTAACTATGGCTACACCTTC. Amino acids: CASSGPGGNYGYTF.

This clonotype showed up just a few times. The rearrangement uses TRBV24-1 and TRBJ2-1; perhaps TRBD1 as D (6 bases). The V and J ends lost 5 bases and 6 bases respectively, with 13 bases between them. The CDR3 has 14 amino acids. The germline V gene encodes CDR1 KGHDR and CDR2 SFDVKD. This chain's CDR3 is CATSGTDRFNEQFF. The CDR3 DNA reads TGTGCCACCAGTGGGACAGATCGCTTCAATGAGCAGTTCTTC.

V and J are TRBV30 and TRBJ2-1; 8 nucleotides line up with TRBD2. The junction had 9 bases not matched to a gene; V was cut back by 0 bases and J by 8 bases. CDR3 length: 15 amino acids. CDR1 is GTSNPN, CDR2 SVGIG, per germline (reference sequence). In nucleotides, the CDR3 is TGTGCCTGGAGTGTACTCAGCGGGAGTGTAGATGAGCAGTTCTTC. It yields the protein CAWSVLSGSVDEQFF. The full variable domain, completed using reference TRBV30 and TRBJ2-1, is SQTIHQWPATLVQPVGSPLSLECTVEGTSNPNLYWYRQAAGRGLQLLFYSVGIGQISSEVPQNLSASRPQDRQFILSSKKLLLSDSGFYLCAWSVLSGSVDEQFFGPGTRLTVL.

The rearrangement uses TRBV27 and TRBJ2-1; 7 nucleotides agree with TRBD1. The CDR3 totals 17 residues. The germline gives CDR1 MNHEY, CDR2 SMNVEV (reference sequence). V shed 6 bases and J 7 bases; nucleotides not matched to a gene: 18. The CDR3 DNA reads TGTGCCAGCAGCCTTACCGGACCCAGGGGGTTTGGGAATGAGCAGTTCTTC. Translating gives CASSLTGPRGFGNEQFF.

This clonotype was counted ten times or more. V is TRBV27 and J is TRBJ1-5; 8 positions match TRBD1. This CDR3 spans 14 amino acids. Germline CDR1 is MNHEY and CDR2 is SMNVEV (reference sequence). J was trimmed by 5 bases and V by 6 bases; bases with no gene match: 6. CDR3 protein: CASRTGDRYQPQHF. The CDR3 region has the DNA TGTGCCAGCAGGACAGGGGACAGGTATCAGCCCCAGCATTTT.

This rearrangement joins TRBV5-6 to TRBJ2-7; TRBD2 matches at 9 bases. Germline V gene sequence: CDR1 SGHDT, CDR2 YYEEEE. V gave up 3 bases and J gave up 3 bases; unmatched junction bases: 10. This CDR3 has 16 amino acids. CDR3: CASSSRLVAGVYEQYF. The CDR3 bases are TGTGCCAGCAGCTCCAGGTTGGTAGCGGGGGTCTACGAGCAGTACTTC.

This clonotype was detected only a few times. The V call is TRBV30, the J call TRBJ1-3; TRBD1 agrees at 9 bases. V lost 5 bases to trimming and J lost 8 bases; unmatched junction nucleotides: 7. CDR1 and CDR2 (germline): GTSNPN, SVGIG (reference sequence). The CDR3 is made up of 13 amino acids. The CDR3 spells CAWDMGQGDTIYF. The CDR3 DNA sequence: TGTGCCTGGGATATGGGACAGGGAGACACCATATATTTT. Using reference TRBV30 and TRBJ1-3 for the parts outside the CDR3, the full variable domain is SQTIHQWPATLVQPVGSPLSLECTVEGTSNPNLYWYRQAAGRGLQLLFYSVGIGQISSEVPQNLSASRPQDRQFILSSKKLLLSDSGFYLCAWDMGQGDTIYFGEGSWLTVV.

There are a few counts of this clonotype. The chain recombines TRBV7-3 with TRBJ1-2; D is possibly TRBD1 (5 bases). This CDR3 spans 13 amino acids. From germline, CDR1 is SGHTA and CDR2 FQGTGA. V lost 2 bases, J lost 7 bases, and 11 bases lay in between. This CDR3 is CASSLGGAFGYTF. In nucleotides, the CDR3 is TGTGCCAGCAGCTTAGGAGGGGCGTTTGGCTACACCTTC.

The CDR3 here is CASSYRTNYEQYF. DNA for the CDR3: TGTGCCAGCAGTTACCGGACAAATTACGAGCAGTACTTC. This rearrangement joins TRBV6-2 or TRBV6-3 to TRBJ2-7; weak D call: TRBD1 (5 bases). In germline, CDR1 is MNHEY, CDR2 SVGEGT. CDR3 length: 13 amino acids. With 2 bases removed from V and 4 bases from J, the gap between germline ends came to 9 bases.

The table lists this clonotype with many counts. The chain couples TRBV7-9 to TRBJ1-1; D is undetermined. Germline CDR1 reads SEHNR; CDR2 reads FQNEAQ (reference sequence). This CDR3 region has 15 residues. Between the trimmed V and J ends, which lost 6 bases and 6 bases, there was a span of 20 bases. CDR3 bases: TGTGCCAGCAGACCTAGCGATCGGTTAGCGGCTGAAGCTTTCTTT. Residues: CASRPSDRLAAEAFF.

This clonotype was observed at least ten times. Here the CDR3 DNA reads TGTGCCAGCAGTCTGGGACAGCCACAAGAGACCCAGTACTTC. As protein: CASSLGQPQETQYF. The rearrangement links TRBV28 to TRBJ2-5, with 7 bases aligning to TRBD1. This CDR3 has 14 amino acids. Germline V gene sequence: CDR1 MDHEN, CDR2 SYDVKM. Trimming at V came to 5 bases and at J to 2 bases, leaving 5 bases not matched to a gene.

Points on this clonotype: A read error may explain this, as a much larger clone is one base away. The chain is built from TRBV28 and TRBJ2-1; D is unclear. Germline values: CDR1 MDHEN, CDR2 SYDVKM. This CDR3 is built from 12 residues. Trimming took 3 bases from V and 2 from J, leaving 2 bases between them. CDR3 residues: CASSFAYNEQFF. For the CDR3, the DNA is TGTGCCAGCAGTTTTGCCTACAATGAGCAGTTCTTC.

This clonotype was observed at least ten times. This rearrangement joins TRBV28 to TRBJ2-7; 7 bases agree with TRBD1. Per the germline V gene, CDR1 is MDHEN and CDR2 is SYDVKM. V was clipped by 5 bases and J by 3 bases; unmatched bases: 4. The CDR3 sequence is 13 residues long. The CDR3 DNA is TGTGCCAGCAGTCCCAGACAGGGCTACGAGCAGTACTTC. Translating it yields CASSPRQGYEQYF. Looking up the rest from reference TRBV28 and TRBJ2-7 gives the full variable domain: DVKVTQSSRYLVKRTGEKVFLECVQDMDHENMFWYRQDPGLGLRLIYFSYDVKMKEKGDIPEGYSVSREKKERFSLILESASTNQTSMYLCASSPRQGYEQYFGPGTRLTVT.

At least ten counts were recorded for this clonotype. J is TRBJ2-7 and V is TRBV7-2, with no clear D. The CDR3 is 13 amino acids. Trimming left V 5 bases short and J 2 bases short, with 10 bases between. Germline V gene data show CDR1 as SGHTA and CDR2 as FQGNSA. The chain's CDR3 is CASSLSGTYEQYF. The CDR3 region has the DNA TGTGCCAGCAGCCTGAGTGGGACCTACGAGCAGTACTTC.

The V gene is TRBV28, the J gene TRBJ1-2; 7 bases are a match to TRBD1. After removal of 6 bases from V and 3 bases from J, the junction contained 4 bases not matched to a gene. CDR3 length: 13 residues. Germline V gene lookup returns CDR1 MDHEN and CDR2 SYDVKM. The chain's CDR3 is CASRKGADYGYTF. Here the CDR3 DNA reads TGTGCCAGCAGAAAGGGGGCGGACTATGGCTACACCTTC.

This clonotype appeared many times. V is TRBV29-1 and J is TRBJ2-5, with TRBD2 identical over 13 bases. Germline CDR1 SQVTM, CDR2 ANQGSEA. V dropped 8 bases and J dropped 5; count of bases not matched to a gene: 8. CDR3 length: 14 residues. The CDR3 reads CSSWTSGSGETQYF. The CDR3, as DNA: TGCAGCTCATGGACTAGCGGGAGTGGGGAGACCCAGTACTTC.

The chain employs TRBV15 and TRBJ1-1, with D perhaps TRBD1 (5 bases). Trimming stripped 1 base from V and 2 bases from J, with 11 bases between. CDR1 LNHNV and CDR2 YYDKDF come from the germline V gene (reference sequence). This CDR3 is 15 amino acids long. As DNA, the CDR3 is TGTGCCACCAGCAGAGCCAGGGAAGGTAACACTGAAGCTTTCTTT. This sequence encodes CATSRAREGNTEAFF.

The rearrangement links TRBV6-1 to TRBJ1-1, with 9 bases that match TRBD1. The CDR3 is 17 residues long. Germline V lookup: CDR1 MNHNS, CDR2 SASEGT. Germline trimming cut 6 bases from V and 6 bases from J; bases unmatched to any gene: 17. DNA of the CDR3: TGTGCCAGCAGCTATGCCCCTTGGGACAGGGAGGGCGCTGAAGCTTTCTTT. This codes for CASSYAPWDREGAEAFF.

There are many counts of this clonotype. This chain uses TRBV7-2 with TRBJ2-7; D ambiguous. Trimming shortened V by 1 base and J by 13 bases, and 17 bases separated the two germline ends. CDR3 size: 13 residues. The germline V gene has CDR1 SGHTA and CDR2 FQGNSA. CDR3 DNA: TGTGCCAGCAGCTTAGAAGCCAGTCGTCCCATATACTTC. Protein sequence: CASSLEASRPIYF. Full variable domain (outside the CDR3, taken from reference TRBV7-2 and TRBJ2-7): GAGVSQSPSNKVTEKGKDVELRCDPISGHTALYWYRQSLGQGLEFLIYFQGNSAPDKSGLPSDRFSAERTGGSVSTLTIQRTQQEDSAVYLCASSLEASRPIYFGPGTRLTVT.

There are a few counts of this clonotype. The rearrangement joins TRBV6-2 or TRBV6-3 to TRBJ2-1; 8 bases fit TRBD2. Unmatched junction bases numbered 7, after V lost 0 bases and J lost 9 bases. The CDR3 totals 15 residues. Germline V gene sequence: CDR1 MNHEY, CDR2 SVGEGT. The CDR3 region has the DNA TGTGCCAGCAGTTACTCGACCGGGAGCGGGGGTGAGCAGTTCTTC. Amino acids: CASSYSTGSGGEQFF.

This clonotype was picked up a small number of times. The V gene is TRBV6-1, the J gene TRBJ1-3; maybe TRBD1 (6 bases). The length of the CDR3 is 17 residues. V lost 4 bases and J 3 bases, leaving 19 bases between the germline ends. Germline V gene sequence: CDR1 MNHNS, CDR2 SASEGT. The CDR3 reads CASSALTGTNYGNTIYF. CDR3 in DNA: TGTGCCAGCAGTGCTCTTACAGGGACAAACTATGGAAACACCATATATTTT.

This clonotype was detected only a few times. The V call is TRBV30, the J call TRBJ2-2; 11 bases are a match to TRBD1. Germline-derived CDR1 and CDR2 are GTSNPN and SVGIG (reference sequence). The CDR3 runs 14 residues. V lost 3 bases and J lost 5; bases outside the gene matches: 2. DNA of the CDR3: TGTGCCTGGAGAGGGACAGGGGGTACCGGGGAGCTGTTTTTT. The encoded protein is CAWRGTGGTGELFF.

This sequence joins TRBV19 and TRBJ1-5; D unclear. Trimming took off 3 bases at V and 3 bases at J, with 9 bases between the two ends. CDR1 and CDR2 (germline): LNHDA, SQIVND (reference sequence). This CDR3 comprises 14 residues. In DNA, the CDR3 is TGTGCCAGTAGTATTGAAGGTCTCAATCAGCCCCAGCATTTT. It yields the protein CASSIEGLNQPQHF.

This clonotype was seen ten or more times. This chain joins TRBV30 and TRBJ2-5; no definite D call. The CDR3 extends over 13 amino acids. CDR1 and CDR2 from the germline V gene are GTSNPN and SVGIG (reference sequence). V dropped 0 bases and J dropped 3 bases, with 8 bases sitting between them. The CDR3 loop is CAWSVYLKETQYF. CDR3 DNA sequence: TGTGCCTGGAGTGTATACTTGAAAGAGACCCAGTACTTC.

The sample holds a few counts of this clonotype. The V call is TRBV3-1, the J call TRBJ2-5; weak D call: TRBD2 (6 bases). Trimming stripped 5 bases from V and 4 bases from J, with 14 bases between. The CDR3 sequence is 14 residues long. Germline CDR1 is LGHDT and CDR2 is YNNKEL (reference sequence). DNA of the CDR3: TGTGCCAGCAGCGCGGGACCCGGGCGAGAGACCCAGTACTTC. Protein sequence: CASSAGPGRETQYF.

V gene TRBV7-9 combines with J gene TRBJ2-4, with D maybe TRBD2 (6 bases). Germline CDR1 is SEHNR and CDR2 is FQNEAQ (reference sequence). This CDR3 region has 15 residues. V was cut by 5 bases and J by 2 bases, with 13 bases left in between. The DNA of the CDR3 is TGTGCCAGCAGCCCGACTAGTTTCCCCAAAAACATTCAGTACTTC. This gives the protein CASSPTSFPKNIQYF.